Shown below are 5 T cell receptor beta chains from a single sample sequenced in a study of T cells in tuberculosis. Thawed, overnight-rested PBMC were stained with GMM-loaded CD1B tetramer, viability dye and anti-CD3, then sorted. The CD1B tetramers carried C32 glucose monomycolate purified from Rhodococcus equi. The repertoire was sequenced with immunoSEQ multiplex PCR; TCRdb's copy has only in-frame clones and lacks some. The repertoire has 50,000 to 65,000 clones, approximately 91% of them found once; the top ten carry just over 20%. The sample was CD1b-GMM tetramer-negative cells sorted from PBMCs. The receptors were gathered from an adult woman with latent tuberculosis.

This clone was seen more than once but under ten times. The J gene is TRBJ1-4, the V gene TRBV6-5; TRBD1 agrees at 7 bases. This CDR3 spans 14 amino acids. The germline CDR1 and CDR2 sequences are MNHEY and SVGAGI. Trimming cost V 6 bases and J 4 bases; bases outside gene matches: 5. CDR3 coding DNA: TGTGCCAGCAGGAAGACAGGGAGTAATGAAAAACTGTTTTTT. This gives the protein CASRKTGSNEKLFF.

The rearrangement uses TRBV29-1 and TRBJ2-7; no firm D call. CDR3 size: 13 residues. The germline V gene has CDR1 SQVTM and CDR2 ANQGSEA. The V end lost 6 bases, the J end lost 1 base, and 13 bases lay between the germline ends. The CDR3 nucleotides are TGCAGCGTGCTTCTCTCAGTTTCCTACGAGCAGTACTTC. Translating gives CSVLLSVSYEQYF.

V gene TRBV30 combines with J gene TRBJ2-2; D unresolved. The germline V and J ends were trimmed by 0 bases and 4 bases, with 9 bases remaining between them. From germline, CDR1 is GTSNPN and CDR2 SVGIG (reference sequence). The CDR3 is 14 amino acids. The CDR3 sequence is CAWSVYLGTGELFF. The CDR3 DNA reads TGTGCCTGGAGTGTGTACCTCGGCACCGGGGAGCTGTTTTTT. The full variable domain, rest sourced from reference TRBV30 and TRBJ2-2, is SQTIHQWPATLVQPVGSPLSLECTVEGTSNPNLYWYRQAAGRGLQLLFYSVGIGQISSEVPQNLSASRPQDRQFILSSKKLLLSDSGFYLCAWSVYLGTGELFFGEGSRLTVL.

CDR3 loop: CASSLFGTSGSNNIQYF. CDR3 sequence (DNA): TGTGCCAGCAGTTTATTCGGGACTAGCGGGAGTAACAACATTCAGTACTTC. This chain links TRBV27 with TRBJ2-4, with 14 bases lining up with TRBD2. The J segment lost 7 bases and the V segment lost 1 base, leaving 6 bases of the junction unmatched. The CDR3 totals 17 residues. The germline gives CDR1 MNHEY, CDR2 SMNVEV (reference sequence).

The chain links TRBV4-3 to TRBJ2-7, with D perhaps matching TRBD2 (5 bases). Germline V gene lookup returns CDR1 LGHNA and CDR2 YSLEER. The CDR3 has 14 residues. V lost 0 bases and J lost 5, with 11 bases in between. The CDR3 DNA reads as TGCGCCAGCAGCCAAGATAGAGGGATCAACGAGCAGTACTTC. Amino acid sequence: CASSQDRGINEQYF.